Listed below are T cell receptor beta chains from one sample, sequenced in a study of Ad26.COV2.S vaccination and SARS-CoV-2 variants. The protocol was immunoSEQ multiplex PCR, while the TCRdb copy is restricted to in-frame clones and leaves out a portion. The top ten clones hold 2% to 2.5% of a sample with more than 300,000 clones, just under 85% of them seen once. The source was peripheral blood, collected in a trial of Ad26.COV2.S vaccine versus placebo. Receptors originate from a person between 18 and 65 years old who received the Ad26.COV2.S COVID-19 vaccine or a placebo. CDR3s include the opening cysteine and the closing phenylalanine or tryptophan.

V gene: TRBV5-1; CDR3 protein: CASSFTGTGEEEQYF
V gene: TRBV24-1; CDR3 protein: CATSDGDRGITFF
V gene: TRBV9; CDR3 protein: CASSVGWDRASNEQYF
V gene: TRBV21-1; CDR3 protein: CASRGGSGYTF
V gene: TRBV6-2/TRBV6-3; CDR3 protein: CASSPPGGLGASGYTF
V gene: TRBV9; CDR3 protein: CASSVGGGGGTDTQYF
V gene: TRBV9; CDR3 protein: CASSVFEFGDQPQHF
V gene: TRBV5-1; CDR3 protein: CASSKGGTADTQYF
V gene: TRBV6-5; CDR3 protein: CASDTGGPVTGELFF
V gene: TRBV6-2/TRBV6-3; CDR3 protein: CASSLRTSGGRGIQYF
V gene: TRBV23-1; CDR3 protein: CASSHCRGHRDQETQYF
V gene: TRBV5-1; CDR3 protein: CASSLVARSSYNEQFF
V gene: TRBV11-3; CDR3 protein: CASSLDLTGDSPLHF
V gene: TRBV9; CDR3 protein: CASSVIPGGSNTGELFF
V gene: TRBV7-6; CDR3 protein: CASSLTSSYEQYF
V gene: TRBV19; CDR3 protein: CASSREGRETQYF
V gene: TRBV19; CDR3 protein: CASSGGRTDTQYF
V gene: TRBV6-2/TRBV6-3; CDR3 protein: CASSLWRIPQSSGANVLTF
V gene: TRBV10-3; CDR3 protein: CAIGQGIDQDTIYF
V gene: TRBV6-5; CDR3 protein: CASSYTNTIYF
V gene: TRBV27; CDR3 protein: CASSLRQGGSEKLFF
V gene: TRBV28; CDR3 protein: CASSLRWGEAFF
V gene: TRBV10-3; CDR3 protein: CAISGAPWGYGYTF
V gene: TRBV19; CDR3 protein: CASSIQGGSNTEAFF
V gene: TRBV7-2; CDR3 protein: CASSLAVSDTDTQYF
V gene: TRBV5-1; CDR3 protein: CASSPQGAHQPQHF
V gene: TRBV6-5; CDR3 protein: CASTPMWGGHNEQFF
V gene: TRBV27; CDR3 protein: CASSKSNTGELFF
V gene: TRBV2; CDR3 protein: CASSALGSVPEAFF
V gene: TRBV5-1; CDR3 protein: CASSLTEGGYEQYF
V gene: TRBV6-5; CDR3 protein: CASARDLSTDTQYF
V gene: TRBV29-1; CDR3 protein: CSVEARTDTQYF
V gene: TRBV28; CDR3 protein: CASSPRRGQPPNQPQHF
V gene: TRBV28; CDR3 protein: CASNGRESEAFF
V gene: TRBV27; CDR3 protein: CASSSYGTAYEQYF
V gene: TRBV5-5; CDR3 protein: CASSLSVGASYEQYF
V gene: TRBV14; CDR3 protein: CASSQYKGTNDGYTF
V gene: TRBV5-1; CDR3 protein: CASSKVQGSNTGELFF
V gene: TRBV10-3; CDR3 protein: CAAQPGGGGGYTF
V gene: TRBV19; CDR3 protein: CASLRRTGSYDYGYTF
V gene: TRBV2; CDR3 protein: CASRERGGTDTQYF
V gene: TRBV18; CDR3 protein: CASSPPALTGANVLTF
V gene: TRBV5-1; CDR3 protein: CASSFSPDMETQYF
V gene: TRBV5-1; CDR3 protein: CASSFRGRTGELFF
V gene: TRBV25-1; CDR3 protein: CASRTIRDSYSYEQYF
V gene: TRBV19; CDR3 protein: CASSRGRDQETQYF